This T cell receptor (beta chain) was identified during a study of beta chain features in type 1 diabetes. Study as a whole: Age, gender and cell yields were similar between patients and healthy donors. Study-level results: Any HLA-type effect on TCRB rearrangement remained unresolved here. Sampled from patients, naive, central memory and Treg TCRB repertoires appeared more similar than those sampled from healthy donors. The study found moderately but significantly shorter TCRB CDR3s in all four CD4+ subsets of Type 1 diabetes patients.

This clone was found a few times. As yet, its antigen is unknown. All of the isolated RNA was reverse transcribed, so expressed TCRB transcripts were sequenced. The repertoire was sequenced with immunoSEQ multiplex PCR; TCRdb's copy has only in-frame clones and lacks some. Of under 300,000 clones in the sample, approximately 15% are singletons; the top ten hold almost 0.02%. Germline assignment: CDR1 KGHSH and CDR2 LQKENI. CDR3 length: 16 residues. V was clipped by 3 bases and J by 2 bases, with 14 bases between them. Purity exceeding 95% was reached by all sorted populations. Specimen: naive CD4+ T cells from blood. V and J are TRBV18 and TRBJ2-1; D remains ambiguous. The TCR originated in a man aged 25 to 40 with type 1 diabetes. The CDR3 is CASSPLVSRAYNEQFF. CDR3 coding DNA: TGTGCCAGCTCACCGCTAGTTAGCAGAGCCTACAATGAGCAGTTCTTC.